The 10 T cell receptor beta chains given below trace back to one sample, sequenced in a study of blood T cell repertoires in COVID-19. Sequencing was performed with immunoSEQ multiplex PCR; in TCRdb, only in-frame clones are kept and a portion is missing. Of 150,000 to 200,000 clones listed, approximately 78% are singletons. The sample comprised peripheral blood. The origin of the receptors is a woman older than 75 with active or convalescent COVID-19.

The chain couples TRBV7-9 to TRBJ1-1, with 7 bases that match TRBD1. Germline loops: CDR1 SEHNR, CDR2 FQNEAQ (reference sequence). This CDR3 has 14 residues. The V segment lost 3 bases and the J segment 4 bases; nucleotides outside the gene matches: 5. CDR3 region: CASSLGQSSTEAFF. DNA for the CDR3: TGTGCCAGCAGCTTGGGACAGTCGAGCACTGAAGCTTTCTTT.

The chain couples TRBV7-9 to TRBJ1-2, with TRBD1 matching 7 bases. Trimming cost V 4 bases and J 8 bases; bases outside gene matches: 10. This CDR3 has 14 amino acids. The germline CDR1 and CDR2 sequences are SEHNR and FQNEAQ (reference sequence). The CDR3 loop is CASSSRQGSDGYTF. CDR3 coding DNA: TGTGCCAGCAGCTCCCGACAGGGCTCCGACGGCTACACCTTC.

V gene TRBV3-1 (or the pseudogene TRBV3-2) combines with J gene TRBJ2-7; 11 nucleotides agree with TRBD2. Per the germline V gene, CDR1 is LGHDT and CDR2 is YNNKEL (reference sequence). V shed 2 bases and J 4 bases; nucleotides not matched to a gene: 10. This CDR3 spans 17 amino acids. The CDR3 loop reads CASSQMTSGAPWYEQYF. The CDR3, as DNA: TGTGCCAGCAGCCAAATGACTAGCGGGGCCCCCTGGTACGAGCAGTACTTC.

The rearrangement joins TRBV28 to TRBJ2-7; TRBD1 matches 12 bases. Trimming removed 5 bases from V and 3 bases from J; junction bases left unmatched: 5. CDR1 and CDR2 from the germline V gene are MDHEN and SYDVKM. The CDR3 spans 15 residues. CDR3 bases: TGTGCCAGCAGTACGTGGGACAGGGGGCTCTACGAGCAGTACTTC. Protein: CASSTWDRGLYEQYF.

This chain links TRBV23-1 with TRBJ2-3; 8 nucleotides match TRBD2. TRBV23-1 belongs to the ORF category, with a function that is uncertain. The CDR3 covers 15 residues. V dropped 4 bases and J dropped 5; count of bases not matched to a gene: 8. The CDR3 region is CASSPSREGKDTQYF. The DNA of the CDR3 is TGCGCCAGCAGTCCATCCCGGGAGGGAAAAGATACGCAGTATTTT.

The chain joins TRBV5-4 to TRBJ2-6, with D perhaps TRBD1 (6 bases). Trimming took off 1 base at V and 0 bases at J, with 11 bases between the two ends. The germline CDR1 and CDR2 sequences are SGHNT and YYREEE (reference sequence). There are 17 residues in the CDR3. CDR3 nucleotide sequence: TGTGCCAGCAGCTTGAGGACAGACTTCTCTGGGGCCAACGTCCTGACTTTC. This sequence encodes CASSLRTDFSGANVLTF.

This chain uses TRBV2 with TRBJ1-1; TRBD1 matches 7 bases. V dropped 6 bases and J dropped 4; count of bases not matched to a gene: 8. CDR1 SNHLY and CDR2 FYNNEI come from the germline V gene. CDR3 length equals 14 residues. CDR3 in DNA: TGTGCCAGCAGGGAGGGACAGTTGGGCACTGAAGCTTTCTTT. It specifies CASREGQLGTEAFF. Supplemented by reference TRBV2 and TRBJ1-1, the full variable domain reads EPEVTQTPSHQVTQMGQEVILRCVPISNHLYFYWYRQILGQKVEFLVSFYNNEISEKSEIFDDQFSVERPDGSNFTLKIRSTKLEDSAMYFCASREGQLGTEAFFGQGTRLTVV.

J is TRBJ2-3 and V is TRBV19; 7 bases are shared with TRBD2. J gave up 4 bases and V 6 bases, and 1 base lay outside the gene matches. The germline CDR1 and CDR2 sequences are LNHDA and SQIVND (reference sequence). This CDR3 is built from 12 residues. The DNA for the CDR3 is TGTGCCAGTAGCCGGGGGGCAGATACGCAGTATTTT. It translates to CASSRGADTQYF.

V usage is TRBV13 and J usage is TRBJ1-4, with a weak D call TRBD1 (6 bases). V gave up 5 bases and J gave up 2 bases, with 9 bases separating them. Germline lookup yields CDR1 PRHDT and CDR2 FYEKMQ (reference sequence). The CDR3 runs to 14 residues. The CDR3 spells CASSGDRTNEKLFF. The CDR3 DNA is TGTGCCAGCAGCGGCGACAGGACTAATGAAAAACTGTTTTTT.

The genes are TRBV5-5 and TRBJ1-5; 8 nucleotides line up with TRBD1. Germline assignment: CDR1 SGHKS and CDR2 YYEKEE (reference sequence). The CDR3 is 15 amino acids. V lost 0 bases to trimming and J lost 2 bases; unmatched junction nucleotides: 1. Here the CDR3 reads CASSLAGGRNQPQHF. CDR3 nucleotides: TGTGCCAGCAGCTTGGCAGGGGGCCGCAATCAGCCCCAGCATTTT.